Presented here are 25 T cell receptor beta chains from one specimen sequenced in a study of CD8+ T cells in alopecia areata. Stated treatment: oral pan-JAK inhibitor, 5-10 mg twice daily. TCR sequencing used cDNA made by reverse transcription of extracted RNA. Data came from immunoSEQ multiplex PCR; TCRdb stores just in-frame clones and leaves some out. Of approximately 210,000 clones in the sample, approximately 72% are singletons; the top ten hold 1% to 1.5%. The material sequenced was CD4+ T cells sorted from blood, taken around week 42, from a patient treated with tofacitinib. These TCRs come from a human donor with alopecia areata.

The gene calls are TRBV7-9 and TRBJ2-3; perhaps TRBD2 as D (6 bases). This CDR3 is built from 15 residues. The V and J ends lost 5 bases and 0 bases respectively, with 12 bases between them. Germline V gene sequence: CDR1 SEHNR, CDR2 FQNEAQ (reference sequence). The CDR3 DNA is TGTGCCAGCAGCCCGATAGCGGTTAGCACAGATACGCAGTATTTT. This encodes CASSPIAVSTDTQYF.

The genes are TRBV30 and TRBJ2-7, with no clear D. Trimming left V 4 bases short and J 2 bases short, with 9 bases between. This CDR3 has 12 amino acids. Germline CDR1 and CDR2: GTSNPN and SVGIG (reference sequence). CDR3 amino acids: CAWKVGTYEQYF. The CDR3 region has the DNA TGTGCCTGGAAGGTTGGAACCTACGAGCAGTACTTC.

In its sample, this clone was seen once. CDR3 region: CASRLDRNTGELFF. For the CDR3, the DNA is TGTGCCAGCAGACTAGACAGAAACACCGGGGAGCTGTTTTTT. The V and J genes are TRBV6-5 and TRBJ2-2, with D perhaps TRBD1 or TRBD2 (5 bases each). The V end lost 6 bases, the J end lost 2 bases, and 10 bases lay between the germline ends. CDR3 length: 14 residues. Germline CDR1 is MNHEY and CDR2 is SVGAGI.

The V and J genes are TRBV30 and TRBJ1-2, with TRBD1 identical over 7 bases. V shed 4 bases, J shed 5 bases, and the junction held 10 bases outside the gene matches. Germline CDR1 and CDR2: GTSNPN and SVGIG (reference sequence). The CDR3 sequence is 14 residues long. The DNA for the CDR3 is TGTGCCTGGACGGGCCCCCCGACAGGGTATGGCTACACCTTC. As protein: CAWTGPPTGYGYTF.

The chain joins TRBV7-2 to TRBJ2-5, with TRBD2 identical over 10 bases. The end of the DNA aligns better with TRBJ2-7, so the J call may be wrong. CDR1 and CDR2 (germline): SGHTA, FQGNSA. The CDR3 runs 13 residues. The CDR3 region has the DNA TGTGCCAGCAGTCGGACTAGCGGTTACGAGCAGTACTTC. Its protein product is CASSRTSGYEQYF.

In this sample, this clone turned up once. The chain links TRBV7-2 to TRBJ2-3; the match to TRBD2 covers 7 bases. V lost 1 base and J lost 1; bases outside the gene matches: 5. Per germline, CDR1 SGHTA and CDR2 FQGNSA. This CDR3 is built from 16 residues. The CDR3 DNA follows: TGTGCCAGCAGCTTAGGCGGGGGTTTCCGCACAGATACGCAGTATTTT. This translates into CASSLGGGFRTDTQYF.

The rearrangement joins TRBV18 to TRBJ2-7, with 7 positions matching TRBD1. After removal of 2 bases from V and 0 bases from J, the junction contained 10 bases not matched to a gene. CDR3 length: 17 residues. Germline CDR1 and CDR2: KGHSH and LQKENI. CDR3 region: CASSPFPPGQSSYEQYF. The CDR3 DNA reads as TGTGCCAGCTCACCATTTCCACCGGGACAGTCCTCCTACGAGCAGTACTTC.

V gene TRBV2 combines with J gene TRBJ2-5; perhaps TRBD2 as D (6 bases). V shed 4 bases and J shed 0 bases, with 12 bases lying between them. The CDR3 spans 15 residues. Germline V lookup: CDR1 SNHLY, CDR2 FYNNEI. The CDR3 coding sequence is TGTGCCAGCAGTGGCCTTTCGGGGGACCAAGAGACCCAGTACTTC. Its protein product is CASSGLSGDQETQYF.

This clone was detected only a few times. This chain uses TRBV29-1 with TRBJ1-2, with 9 bases that match TRBD1. The CDR3 length is 13 residues. V dropped 6 bases and J dropped 6; count of bases not matched to a gene: 8. The germline V gene encodes CDR1 SQVTM and CDR2 ANQGSEA. CDR3 coding DNA: TGCAGCGTCTCGGGACAGGGTCTCAATGGCTACACCTTC. Protein product: CSVSGQGLNGYTF.

This clone came up a few times. The V call is TRBV29-1, the J call TRBJ2-7; 8 bases are a match to TRBD1. This CDR3 has 13 amino acids. Trimming took 8 bases from V and 5 from J; bases not matched to a gene: 11. Germline V gene lookup returns CDR1 SQVTM and CDR2 ANQGSEA. CDR3 sequence (DNA): TGCAGCTATCGTGTGGACAGGGCCAACGAGCAGTACTTC. It translates to CSYRVDRANEQYF.

In this sample, this clone turned up once. The chain links TRBV27 to TRBJ1-2; TRBD1 might be the D (5 bases). From germline, CDR1 is MNHEY and CDR2 SMNVEV (reference sequence). V lost 0 bases to trimming and J lost 7 bases, with 15 bases between them. This CDR3 has 15 amino acids. The CDR3 protein is CASSLSSGALTGYTF. In nucleotides, the CDR3 is TGTGCCAGCAGTTTATCTTCCGGGGCCCTAACTGGCTACACCTTC.

The chain combines TRBV7-2 with TRBJ2-7; tentatively, D is TRBD1 (6 bases). V was cut by 10 bases and J by 3 bases, with 16 bases left in between. This CDR3 is built from 13 residues. CDR1 is SGHTA and CDR2 is FQGNSA in the germline V gene. The CDR3 nucleotides are TGTGCCACCCGACCGCCGACAGGCTACGAGCAGTACTTC. Its protein product is CATRPPTGYEQYF.

The rearrangement uses TRBV5-6 and TRBJ2-5; D is ambiguous. Trimming shortened V by 6 bases and J by 4 bases, and 13 bases separated the two germline ends. Germline CDR1 and CDR2: SGHDT and YYEEEE. The length of the CDR3 is 13 residues. The CDR3 DNA reads as TGTGCCAGCACTCCCGACCGCGGAGAGACCCAGTACTTC. Translated: CASTPDRGETQYF.

This clone has just a few counts. The chain is built from TRBV19 and TRBJ1-1, with a tentative D call TRBD1 (6 bases). Germline CDR1 LNHDA, CDR2 SQIVND (reference sequence). V gave up 10 bases and J gave up 1 base, with 13 bases separating them. The CDR3 has 13 residues. The DNA of the CDR3 is TGTGCCATACCGGGACACGCGAACACTGAAGCTTTCTTT. Translating it yields CAIPGHANTEAFF. Complete variable domain (other parts from reference TRBV19 and TRBJ1-1): DGGITQSPKYLFRKEGQNVTLSCEQNLNHDAMYWYRQDPGQGLRLIYYSQIVNDFQKGDIAEGYSVSREKKESFPLTVTSAQKNPTAFYLCAIPGHANTEAFFGQGTRLTVV.

This clone was seen more than once but under ten times. The CDR3 region is CASSPSGGQETQYF. The CDR3 bases are TGTGCCAGCAGCCCCTCTGGGGGACAAGAGACCCAGTACTTC. V is TRBV7-2 and J is TRBJ2-5; D may match TRBD1 or TRBD2 (5 bases each). The CDR3 extends over 14 amino acids. V was clipped by 5 bases and J by 2 bases, with 12 bases between them. CDR1 and CDR2 from the germline V gene are SGHTA and FQGNSA.

Concerning this clone: Other DNA sequences in this sample translate to the same CDR3. The chain has TRBV29-1 and TRBJ2-4, with D hard to call. V was clipped by 6 bases and J by 1 base, with 10 bases between them. This CDR3 spans 13 amino acids. Germline-derived CDR1 and CDR2 are SQVTM and ANQGSEA. The CDR3 region has the DNA TGCAGCGTCGCCCTAAGGGCCAAAAACATTCAGTACTTC. Translation: CSVALRAKNIQYF. Full variable domain (remainder filled in from reference TRBV29-1 and TRBJ2-4): SAVISQKPSRDICQRGTSLTIQCQVDSQVTMMFWYRQQPGQSLTLIATANQGSEATYESGFVIDKFPISRPNLTFSTLTVSNMSPEDSSIYLCSVALRAKNIQYFGAGTRLSVL.

The chain carries TRBV9 and TRBJ1-2; no reliable D call. Trimming left V 7 bases short and J 6 bases short, with 13 bases between. CDR3 size: 12 residues. Germline CDR1 and CDR2: SGDLS and YYNGEE. The CDR3 loop reads CASRTLGDGYTF. CDR3 coding DNA: TGTGCCAGCCGGACCCTCGGGGATGGCTACACCTTC.

This sequence joins TRBV28 and TRBJ2-3; D possibly corresponds to TRBD2 (5 bases). The germline V gene encodes CDR1 MDHEN and CDR2 SYDVKM. V was pared by 8 bases and J by 3 bases, with 18 bases between. The CDR3 is 15 amino acids. The CDR3 DNA sequence: TGTGCCAGCTCAGTCGGCTCGTGGAGGACAGATACGCAGTATTTT. Residues: CASSVGSWRTDTQYF.

This clone turned up a few times. V and J are TRBV5-6 and TRBJ2-3, with no clear D. The CDR3 has 17 amino acids. Trimming cost V 0 bases and J 7 bases, with 21 bases left between them. Germline V gene sequence: CDR1 SGHDT, CDR2 YYEEEE. The CDR3 DNA sequence: TGTGCCAGCAGCTTGGGAGAACTAAGACGAGCTAGGAATACGCAGTATTTT. Protein product: CASSLGELRRARNTQYF.

The chain is built from TRBV30 and TRBJ1-2; TRBD1 is a possible D gene (5 bases). Deletions cut 6 bases from V and 4 bases from J, with 15 bases between. The CDR3 sequence is 13 residues long. Germline-derived CDR1 and CDR2 are GTSNPN and SVGIG (reference sequence). The CDR3 bases are TGTGCCTGTTCAGGGAGTAAGGGCTATGGCTACACCTTC. Its protein is CACSGSKGYGYTF.

This sequence joins TRBV5-1 and TRBJ2-7; 8 positions match TRBD1. In germline, CDR1 is SGHRS, CDR2 YFSETQ. The CDR3 covers 13 residues. V gave up 5 bases and J gave up 2 bases; unmatched junction bases: 3. The CDR3 loop is CASRPTGAYEQYF. In DNA, the CDR3 is TGCGCCAGCAGACCGACAGGGGCCTACGAGCAGTACTTC.

This chain links TRBV29-1 with TRBJ1-1; the D is unclear. CDR3 length: 11 residues. CDR1 and CDR2 from the germline V gene are SQVTM and ANQGSEA. Trimming removed 4 bases from V and 1 base from J, with 4 bases in between. CDR3 region: CSVATNTEAFF. CDR3 bases: TGCAGCGTTGCAACGAACACTGAAGCTTTCTTT.

This sequence joins TRBV27 and TRBJ2-7, with 8 bases lining up with TRBD1. The junction had 6 bases not matched to a gene; V was cut back by 5 bases and J by 0 bases. The CDR3 totals 15 residues. Germline CDR1 is MNHEY and CDR2 is SMNVEV (reference sequence). DNA for the CDR3: TGTGCCAGCAGTCCTCGGACAGGGAGCTCCTACGAGCAGTACTTC. Amino acids: CASSPRTGSSYEQYF.

The chain recombines TRBV19 with TRBJ2-5; D unresolved. The CDR3 is made up of 12 amino acids. Germline-derived CDR1 and CDR2 are LNHDA and SQIVND (reference sequence). Trimming removed 6 bases at V and 5 bases at J, with 10 bases between. As DNA, the CDR3 is TGTGCCAGTAGCGGGCTTCTGGAGACCCAGTACTTC. Translating it yields CASSGLLETQYF.

This chain joins TRBV2 and TRBJ1-2, with D possibly matching TRBD1 (6 bases). CDR3 length: 14 amino acids. V gave up 6 bases and J gave up 4 bases, with 15 bases separating them. CDR1 and CDR2 (germline): SNHLY, FYNNEI. CDR3 DNA sequence: TGTGCCAGCAGCGCGGACAGAGCGAGCTATGGCTACACCTTC. Protein product: CASSADRASYGYTF. Drawing the rest from reference TRBV2 and TRBJ1-2, the complete variable domain is EPEVTQTPSHQVTQMGQEVILRCVPISNHLYFYWYRQILGQKVEFLVSFYNNEISEKSEIFDDQFSVERPDGSNFTLKIRSTKLEDSAMYFCASSADRASYGYTFGSGTRLTVV.